The 10 T cell receptor beta chains listed next were all sequenced from one sample in a study of blood T cells in healthy people across ages. Combining a sample-barcoded 5' primer with a J-beta primer mix, a second PCR ran for about 7 to 12 cycles. Using its own MiXCR run on the 5' RACE reads, TCRdb lists one record per CDR3 protein. The table includes around 990,000 distinct CDR3 sequences, around 27% detected once. Separately, the same data were catalogued under a study of T cells of mothers and their children.

The source material was blood. All receptors derive from a girl aged 2 to 9 in good health.

The table lists this clonotype with a few counts. The chain couples TRBV12-3 or TRBV12-4 to TRBJ1-4; TRBD1 might be the D (6 bases). V gave up 0 bases and J gave up 6 bases, with 14 bases separating them. The CDR3 has 16 amino acids. The CDR3, as DNA: TGTGCCAGCAGTTTAGCCCAACAGGGTGGGGATGAAAAACTGTTTTTT. Its protein is CASSLAQQGGDEKLFF.

In its sample, this clonotype was seen a few times. This chain uses TRBV27 with TRBJ2-5; the D is unclear. Germline V gene data show CDR1 as MNHEY and CDR2 as SMNVEV (reference sequence). The CDR3 is 14 amino acids. Trimming took 0 bases from V and 2 from J, leaving 7 bases between them. The CDR3 loop reads CASSLSRRQETQYF. The CDR3, as DNA: TGTGCCAGCAGTTTATCGAGACGGCAAGAGACCCAGTACTTC.

The CDR3 loop reads CASTRTGSMETQYF. The CDR3 bases are TGTGCCAGCACTCGGACAGGGTCAATGGAGACCCAGTACTTC. V usage is TRBV28 and J usage is TRBJ2-5; TRBD1 matches at 8 bases. The CDR3 loop spans 14 amino acids. CDR1 and CDR2 from the germline V gene are MDHEN and SYDVKM. V lost 7 bases to trimming and J lost 5 bases; unmatched junction nucleotides: 9.

The V call is TRBV3-1, the J call TRBJ2-4; maybe TRBD1 (7 bases). The germline gives CDR1 LGHDT, CDR2 YNNKEL (reference sequence). The CDR3 is made up of 15 amino acids. The germline V and J ends were trimmed by 2 bases and 5 bases, with 13 bases remaining between them. The CDR3 DNA sequence: TGTGCCAGCAGCCAACCCCGGGGGACAGAAAACATTCAGTACTTC. It translates to CASSQPRGTENIQYF.

The CDR3 coding sequence is TGCAGCGTCTTCAGGGAGGACAATGAGCAGTTCTTC. Translating gives CSVFREDNEQFF. This chain joins TRBV29-1 and TRBJ2-1; weak D call: TRBD2 (6 bases). This CDR3 region has 12 residues. The germline CDR1 and CDR2 sequences are SQVTM and ANQGSEA. Trimming took off 6 bases at V and 5 bases at J, with 11 bases between the two ends.

The V call is TRBV2, the J call TRBJ1-2; possible D gene TRBD1, 6 bases. CDR1 and CDR2 from the germline V gene are SNHLY and FYNNEI. The CDR3 is made up of 12 amino acids. The ends were cut back, 10 bases at V and 1 base at J, with 10 bases in the middle. The CDR3 coding sequence is TGTGCCACATGGACAGTTAACTATGGCTACACCTTC. It yields the protein CATWTVNYGYTF.

The chain carries TRBV20-1 and TRBJ1-4, with 11 bases aligning to TRBD1. V shed 5 bases, J shed 6 bases, and the junction held 2 bases outside the gene matches. CDR3 length: 13 amino acids. Germline V gives CDR1 DFQATT, CDR2 SNEGSKA (reference sequence). The CDR3 bases are TGCAGTGCTCCGGGACAGGGGGATGAAAAACTGTTTTTT. This sequence encodes CSAPGQGDEKLFF.

This clonotype was found a few times. CDR3 DNA sequence: TGTGCTAGTGGTGACGACAGGGGCGAGTGGTACGAGCAGTACTTC. It is translated as CASGDDRGEWYEQYF. The chain combines TRBV12-5 with TRBJ2-1, with 8 bases aligning to TRBD1. The J call is uncertain, as TRBJ2-7 better fits the DNA end. Germline loops: CDR1 LGHNT, CDR2 FRNRAP. This CDR3 region has 15 residues.

This clonotype has a handful of counts. V gene TRBV7-9 combines with J gene TRBJ1-3; TRBD1 might be the D (5 bases). The CDR3 has 16 amino acids. Germline V gene data show CDR1 as SEHNR and CDR2 as FQNEAQ (reference sequence). The V and J ends lost 5 bases and 0 bases respectively, with 14 bases between them. The CDR3 bases are TGTGCCAGCAGCCTTCACCTGGGGGACTCTGGAAACACCATATATTTT. It codes for CASSLHLGDSGNTIYF.

V and J are TRBV5-1 and TRBJ1-4, with a possible D match to TRBD1 (6 bases). V was pared by 0 bases and J by 4 bases, with 16 bases between. This CDR3 is 17 amino acids long. CDR1 is SGHRS, CDR2 YFSETQ, per germline. CDR3 DNA sequence: TGCGCCAGCAGCTTGGCCCGCCGGACAGCGCGTAATGAAAAACTGTTTTTT. Amino acids: CASSLARRTARNEKLFF.